The rows below give T cell receptor beta chains drawn from one sample of a study of blood T cell repertoires in COVID-19. Data came from immunoSEQ multiplex PCR; TCRdb stores just in-frame clones and leaves some out. The table includes 40,000 to 50,000 clones, 88% detected once. The sample taken for sequencing was peripheral blood. Receptors were obtained from a man in his forties or fifties with active COVID-19. CDR3s include the opening cysteine and the closing phenylalanine or tryptophan. Fields, in order: J gene, D gene, clone size, V gene, CDR3 protein, CDR3 DNA. The D gene is left open where the match is weak. Clone size appears in some rows only: once, few, many, or a class for an expanded clone.

>TRBJ1-1|.|few|TRBV6-5
CASSYSRVMNTEAFF
TGTGCCAGCAGTTATTCCAGGGTTATGAACACTGAAGCTTTCTTT
>TRBJ2-1|.|.|TRBV6-5
CASSPPGAEQFF
TGTGCCAGCAGTCCTCCCGGAGCTGAGCAGTTCTTC
>TRBJ2-1|.|few|TRBV3-1/TRBV3-2
CASSQYLDSNNEQFF
TGTGCCAGCAGCCAATATTTGGACTCCAACAATGAGCAGTTCTTC
>TRBJ1-6|.|.|TRBV25-1
CASSASGSYNSPLHF
TGTGCCAGCAGTGCAAGCGGATCCTATAATTCACCCCTCCACTTT
>TRBJ1-3|.|.|TRBV7-8
CASSPRTGNTIYF
TGTGCCAGCAGCCCCCGGACAGGAAACACCATATATTTT
>TRBJ1-2|TRBD1|.|TRBV12-3/TRBV12-4
CASSWGQGHGYTF
TGTGCCAGCAGTTGGGGACAGGGCCATGGCTACACCTTC
>TRBJ2-7|.|.|TRBV9
CASSAGFGEQYF
TGTGCCAGCAGCGCAGGGTTCGGCGAGCAGTACTTC
>TRBJ2-3|.|.|TRBV12-3/TRBV12-4
CASSLGWGDTQYF
TGTGCCAGCAGTTTGGGCTGGGGCGATACGCAGTATTTT
>TRBJ2-5|.|.|TRBV20-1
CSASPLRGAGGETQYF
TGCAGTGCTAGTCCACTACGGGGGGCGGGTGGAGAGACCCAGTACTTC
>TRBJ2-1|.|.|TRBV27
CASSSSVNSYNEQFF
TGTGCCAGCAGCTCTAGCGTAAATTCCTACAATGAGCAGTTCTTC
>TRBJ2-2|TRBD2|.|TRBV7-3
CASSLAGGSTGELFF
TGTGCCAGCAGCTTAGCGGGAGGGAGCACCGGGGAGCTGTTTTTT
>TRBJ2-7|TRBD1|.|TRBV25-1
CASSPAGGSYEQYF
TGTGCCAGCAGCCCCGCAGGGGGTTCCTACGAGCAGTACTTC
>TRBJ2-2|.|.|TRBV4-2
CASSQRGKGQGELFF
TGTGCCAGCAGCCAAAGGGGAAAAGGACAAGGGGAGCTGTTTTTT
>TRBJ1-2|.|.|TRBV2
CASSASGYGYTF
TGTGCCAGCAGTGCGTCAGGGTATGGCTACACCTTC
>TRBJ2-5|TRBD2|.|TRBV7-8
CASSRRAGVETQYF
TGTGCCAGCAGCCGCCGGGCGGGAGTAGAGACCCAGTACTTC
>TRBJ2-7|TRBD2|.|TRBV2
CASSEWVAGEAYEQYF
TGTGCCAGCAGTGAATGGGTAGCGGGGGAGGCCTACGAGCAGTACTTC
>TRBJ1-1|.|.|TRBV19
CASSIDRRSLTEAFF
TGTGCCAGTAGTATCGATCGGAGGTCTTTAACTGAAGCTTTCTTT
>TRBJ2-3|.|.|TRBV19
CASSVYRVTDTQYF
TGTGCCAGTAGTGTTTACAGGGTAACAGATACGCAGTATTTT
>TRBJ2-1|TRBD2|.|TRBV7-8
CASSLGTSGNNEQFF
TGTGCCAGCAGCTTAGGGACTAGCGGGAACAATGAGCAGTTCTTC
>TRBJ2-5|.|.|TRBV12-2
CASRPLDYQQPPRETQYF
TGTGCAAGTCGCCCCTTGGACTATCAACAACCTCCCCGGGAGACCCAGTACTTC
>TRBJ1-1|TRBD1|.|TRBV7-6
CASSPGQGLEAFF
TGTGCCAGCAGCCCAGGACAGGGGCTTGAAGCTTTCTTT
>TRBJ1-1|.|.|TRBV6-4
CASSRDRDTEAFF
TGTGCCAGCAGCCGAGACCGGGACACTGAAGCTTTCTTT
>TRBJ1-5|.|once|TRBV28
CASGAGNQPQHF
TGTGCCAGCGGGGCGGGAAATCAGCCCCAGCATTTT
>TRBJ2-2|.|once|TRBV19
CASRTGIGELFF
TGTGCCAGTAGGACAGGAATCGGGGAGCTGTTTTTT
>TRBJ1-3|.|.|TRBV9
CASSVVDTSSSGNTIYF
TGTGCCAGCAGCGTAGTAGACACATCGTCCTCTGGAAACACCATATATTTT
>TRBJ2-3|TRBD2|few|TRBV6-4
CASSDGGTSTDTQYF
TGTGCCAGCAGCGACGGGGGGACTAGCACAGATACGCAGTATTTT
>TRBJ2-3|.|.|TRBV4-2
CASSQEASPTDTQYF
TGTGCCAGCAGCCAAGAGGCTAGCCCCACAGATACGCAGTATTTT
>TRBJ1-2|TRBD1|.|TRBV28
CASSPPGQGAPPYGYTF
TGTGCCAGCAGTCCCCCGGGACAGGGGGCCCCTCCGTATGGCTACACCTTC
>TRBJ1-5|.|.|TRBV28
CASSPRTKGNQPQHF
TGTGCCAGCAGTCCGCGGACTAAGGGGAATCAGCCCCAGCATTTT
>TRBJ2-7|.|once|TRBV7-2
CASSTFGQSSYEQYF
TGTGCCAGCAGCACCTTCGGACAGAGCTCCTACGAGCAGTACTTC
>TRBJ2-6|.|once|TRBV6-2/TRBV6-3
CASSQRFRLVSGANVLTF
TGTGCCAGCAGTCAGAGGTTCAGACTAGTGTCTGGGGCCAACGTCCTGACTTTC
>TRBJ2-5|.|.|TRBV5-1
CASSLAGTQETQYF
TGCGCCAGCAGCTTAGCGGGCACCCAAGAGACCCAGTACTTC
>TRBJ2-5|.|.|TRBV15
CATSSRLGQETQYF
TGTGCCACCAGCAGTCGACTAGGACAAGAGACCCAGTACTTC
>TRBJ1-3|.|few|TRBV7-2
CASSTGGDFGNTIYF
TGTGCCAGCAGCACGGGCGGGGATTTTGGAAACACCATATATTTT
>TRBJ2-3|.|.|TRBV6-1
CASSEAKGGTDTQYF
TGTGCCAGCAGTGAAGCTAAGGGGGGCACAGATACGCAGTATTTT
>TRBJ2-3|TRBD2|.|TRBV7-2
CASSPAVRTSVPDTQYF
TGTGCCAGCAGTCCCGCCGTCCGGACTAGCGTCCCAGATACGCAGTATTTT
>TRBJ1-1|.|.|TRBV11-1
CASSSQGTEGTEAFF
TGTGCCAGCAGTTCACAGGGAACCGAGGGCACTGAAGCTTTCTTT
>TRBJ2-7|.|.|TRBV27
CASSSPTMASSYEQYF
TGTGCCAGCAGTTCCCCCACAATGGCAAGCTCCTACGAGCAGTACTTC
>TRBJ2-1|.|.|TRBV18
CASSLLDIRSYNEQFF
TGTGCCAGCTCACTACTGGACATCCGCTCCTACAATGAGCAGTTCTTC
>TRBJ1-4|.|once|TRBV25-1
CASSEYRGHNEKLFF
TGTGCCAGCAGTGAATATAGAGGGCACAATGAAAAACTGTTTTTT
>TRBJ2-5|TRBD1|.|TRBV5-1
CASSPQAGGQETQYF
TGCGCCAGCAGCCCTCAGGCAGGGGGTCAAGAGACCCAGTACTTC
>TRBJ1-2|.|.|TRBV10-3
CAISAPRYGYTF
TGTGCCATCAGTGCCCCTCGCTATGGCTACACCTTC